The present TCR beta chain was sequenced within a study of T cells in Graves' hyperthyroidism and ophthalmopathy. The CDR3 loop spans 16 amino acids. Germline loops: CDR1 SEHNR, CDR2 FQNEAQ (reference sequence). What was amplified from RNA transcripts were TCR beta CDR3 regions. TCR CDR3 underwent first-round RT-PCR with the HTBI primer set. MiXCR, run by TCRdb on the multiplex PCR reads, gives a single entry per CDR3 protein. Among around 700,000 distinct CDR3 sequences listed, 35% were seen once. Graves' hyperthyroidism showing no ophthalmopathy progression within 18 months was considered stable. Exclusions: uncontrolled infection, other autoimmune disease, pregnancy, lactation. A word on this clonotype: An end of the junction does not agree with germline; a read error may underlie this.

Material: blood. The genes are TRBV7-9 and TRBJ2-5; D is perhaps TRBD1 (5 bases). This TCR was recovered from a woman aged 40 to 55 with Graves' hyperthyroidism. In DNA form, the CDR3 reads TGTGCCAGCAGCTTAGATCCAGGGCCACTCCAAGAGGCCCAGTACTTC. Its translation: CASSLDPGPLQEAQYF.